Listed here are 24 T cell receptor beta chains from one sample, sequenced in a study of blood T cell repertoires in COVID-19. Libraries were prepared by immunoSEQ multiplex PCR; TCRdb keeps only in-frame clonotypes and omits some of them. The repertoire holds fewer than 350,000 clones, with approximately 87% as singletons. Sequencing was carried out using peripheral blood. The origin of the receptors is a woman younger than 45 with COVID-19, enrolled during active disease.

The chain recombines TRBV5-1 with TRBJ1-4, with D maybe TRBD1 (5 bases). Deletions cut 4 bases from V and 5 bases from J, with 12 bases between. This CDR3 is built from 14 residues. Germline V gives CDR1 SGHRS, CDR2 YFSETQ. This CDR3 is CASSTPRQNEKLFF. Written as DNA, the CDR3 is TGCGCCAGCAGCACCCCAAGACAGAATGAAAAACTGTTTTTT.

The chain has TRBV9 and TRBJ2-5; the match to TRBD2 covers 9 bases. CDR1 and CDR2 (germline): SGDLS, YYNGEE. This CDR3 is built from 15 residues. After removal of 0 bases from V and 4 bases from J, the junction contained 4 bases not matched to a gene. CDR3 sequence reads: CASSVGAGGSETQYF. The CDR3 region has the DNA TGTGCCAGCAGCGTAGGAGCGGGGGGATCAGAGACCCAGTACTTC.

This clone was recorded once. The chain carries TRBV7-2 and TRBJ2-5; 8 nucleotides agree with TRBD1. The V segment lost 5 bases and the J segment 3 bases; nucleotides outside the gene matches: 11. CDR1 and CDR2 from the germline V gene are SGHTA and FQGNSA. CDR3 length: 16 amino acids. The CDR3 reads CASSSRTGTPKETQYF. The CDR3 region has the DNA TGTGCCAGCAGCAGCCGGACAGGGACGCCCAAAGAGACCCAGTACTTC.

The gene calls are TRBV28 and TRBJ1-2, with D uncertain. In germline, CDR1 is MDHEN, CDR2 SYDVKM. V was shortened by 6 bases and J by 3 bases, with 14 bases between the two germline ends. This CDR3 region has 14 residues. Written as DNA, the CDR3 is TGTGCCAGCAGCCCACGTGGTTCAGACTATGGCTACACCTTC. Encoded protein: CASSPRGSDYGYTF.

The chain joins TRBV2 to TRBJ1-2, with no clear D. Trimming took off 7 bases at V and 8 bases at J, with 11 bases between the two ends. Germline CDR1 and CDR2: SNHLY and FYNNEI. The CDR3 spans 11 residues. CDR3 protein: CASTRAGGYTF. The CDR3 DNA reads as TGTGCCAGCACGAGGGCCGGGGGCTACACCTTC. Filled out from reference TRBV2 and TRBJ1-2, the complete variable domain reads EPEVTQTPSHQVTQMGQEVILRCVPISNHLYFYWYRQILGQKVEFLVSFYNNEISEKSEIFDDQFSVERPDGSNFTLKIRSTKLEDSAMYFCASTRAGGYTFGSGTRLTVV.

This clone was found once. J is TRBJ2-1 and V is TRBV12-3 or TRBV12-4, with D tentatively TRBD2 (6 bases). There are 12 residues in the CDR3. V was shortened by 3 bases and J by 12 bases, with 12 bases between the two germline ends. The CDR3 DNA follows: TGTGCCAGCAGTTTGCGGGAATACCCGCAGTTCTTC. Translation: CASSLREYPQFF.

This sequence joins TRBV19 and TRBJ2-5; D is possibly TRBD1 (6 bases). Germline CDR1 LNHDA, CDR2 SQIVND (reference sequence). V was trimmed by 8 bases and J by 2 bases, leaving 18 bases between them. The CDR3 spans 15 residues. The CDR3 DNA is TGTGCCAGTCGTACCGGGACATCGGGTCAAGAGACCCAGTACTTC. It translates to CASRTGTSGQETQYF. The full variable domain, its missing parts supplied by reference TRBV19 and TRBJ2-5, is DGGITQSPKYLFRKEGQNVTLSCEQNLNHDAMYWYRQDPGQGLRLIYYSQIVNDFQKGDIAEGYSVSREKKESFPLTVTSAQKNPTAFYLCASRTGTSGQETQYFGPGTRLLVL.

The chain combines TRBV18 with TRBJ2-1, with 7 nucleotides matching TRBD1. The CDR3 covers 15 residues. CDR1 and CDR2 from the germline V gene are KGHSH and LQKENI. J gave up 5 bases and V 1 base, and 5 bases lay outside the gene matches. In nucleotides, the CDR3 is TGTGCCAGCTCACCACAGGAGACAGGGAACAATGAGCAGTTCTTC. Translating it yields CASSPQETGNNEQFF.

This CDR3 is CASSPTGDEQYF. In nucleotides, the CDR3 is TGTGCCAGCAGCCCGACAGGGGACGAGCAGTACTTC. The chain is built from TRBV12-3 or TRBV12-4 and TRBJ2-7; 8 positions match TRBD1. V gave up 6 bases and J gave up 5 bases; unmatched junction bases: 3. The CDR3 is 12 residues long.

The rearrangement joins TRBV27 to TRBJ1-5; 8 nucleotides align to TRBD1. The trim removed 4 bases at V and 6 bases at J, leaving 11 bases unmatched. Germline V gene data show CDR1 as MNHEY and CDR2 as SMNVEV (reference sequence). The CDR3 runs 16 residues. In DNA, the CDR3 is TGTGCCAGCAGTTCCTACGGACAGGGTGGGGGTCAGCCCCAGCATTTT. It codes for CASSSYGQGGGQPQHF.

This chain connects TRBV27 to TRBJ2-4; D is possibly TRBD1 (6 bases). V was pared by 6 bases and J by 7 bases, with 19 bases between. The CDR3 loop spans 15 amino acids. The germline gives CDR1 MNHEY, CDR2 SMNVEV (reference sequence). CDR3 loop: CASSFYRVASNIQYF. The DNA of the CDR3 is TGTGCCAGCAGCTTCTACAGGGTAGCATCGAACATTCAGTACTTC.

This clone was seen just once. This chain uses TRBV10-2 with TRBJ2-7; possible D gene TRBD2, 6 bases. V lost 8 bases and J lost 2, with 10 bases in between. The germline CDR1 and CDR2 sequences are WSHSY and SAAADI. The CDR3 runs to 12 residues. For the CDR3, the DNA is TGCGCCAGCGGGGGGTCCACCTACGAGCAGTACTTC. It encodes CASGGSTYEQYF.

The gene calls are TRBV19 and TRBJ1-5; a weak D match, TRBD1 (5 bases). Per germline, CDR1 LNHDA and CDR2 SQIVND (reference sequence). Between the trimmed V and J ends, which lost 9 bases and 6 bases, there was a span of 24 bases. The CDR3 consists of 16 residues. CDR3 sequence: CASEDLSQGFGQPQHF. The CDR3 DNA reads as TGTGCCAGCGAAGACCTCTCTCAGGGTTTCGGTCAGCCCCAGCATTTT.

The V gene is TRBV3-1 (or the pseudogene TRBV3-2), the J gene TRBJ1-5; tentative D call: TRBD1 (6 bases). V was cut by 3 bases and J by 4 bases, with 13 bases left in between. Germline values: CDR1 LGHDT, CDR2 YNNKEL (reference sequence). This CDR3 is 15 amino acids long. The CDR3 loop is CASSHSKGTNQPQHF. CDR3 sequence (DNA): TGTGCCAGCAGCCATTCAAAGGGGACAAATCAGCCCCAGCATTTT.

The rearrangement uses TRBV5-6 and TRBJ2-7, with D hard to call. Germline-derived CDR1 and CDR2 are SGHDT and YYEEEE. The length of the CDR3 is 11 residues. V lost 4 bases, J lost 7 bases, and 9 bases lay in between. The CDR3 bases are TGTGCCAGCAGCGTGGGTTCGGAGCAGTACTTC. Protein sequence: CASSVGSEQYF.

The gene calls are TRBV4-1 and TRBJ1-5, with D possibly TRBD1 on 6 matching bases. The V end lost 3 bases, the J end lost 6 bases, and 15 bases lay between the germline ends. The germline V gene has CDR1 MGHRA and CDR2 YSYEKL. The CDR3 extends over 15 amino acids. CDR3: CASSQDSLAGQPQHF. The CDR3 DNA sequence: TGCGCCAGCAGCCAGGACAGCTTAGCCGGTCAGCCCCAGCATTTT.

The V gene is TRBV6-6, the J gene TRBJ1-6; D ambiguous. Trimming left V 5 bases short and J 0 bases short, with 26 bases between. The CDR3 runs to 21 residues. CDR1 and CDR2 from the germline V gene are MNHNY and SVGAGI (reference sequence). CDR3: CASSRNLPIGRPSSYNSPLHF. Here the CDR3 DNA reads TGTGCCAGCAGTCGCAACCTACCCATTGGCAGGCCGAGCTCCTATAATTCACCCCTCCACTTT.

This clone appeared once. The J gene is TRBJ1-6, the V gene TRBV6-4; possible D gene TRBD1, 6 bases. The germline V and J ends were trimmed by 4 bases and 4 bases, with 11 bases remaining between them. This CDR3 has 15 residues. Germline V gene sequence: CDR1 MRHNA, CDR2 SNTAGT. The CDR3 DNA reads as TGTGCCAGCAGTGTTAGGACAGATTATAATTCACCCCTCCACTTT. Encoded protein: CASSVRTDYNSPLHF.

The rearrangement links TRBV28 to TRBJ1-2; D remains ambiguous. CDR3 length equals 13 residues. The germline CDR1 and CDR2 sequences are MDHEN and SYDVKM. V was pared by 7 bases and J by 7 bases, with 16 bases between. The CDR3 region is CASIPLLSGGYTF. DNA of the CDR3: TGTGCCAGCATTCCTTTGTTGTCCGGTGGCTACACCTTC.

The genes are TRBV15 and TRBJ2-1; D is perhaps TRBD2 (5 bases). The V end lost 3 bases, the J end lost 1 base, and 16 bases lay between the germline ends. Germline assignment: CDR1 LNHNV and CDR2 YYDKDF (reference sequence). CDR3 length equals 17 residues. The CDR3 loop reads CATSSPTSGESYNEQFF. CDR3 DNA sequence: TGTGCCACCAGCAGCCCCACTTCTGGGGAGTCCTACAATGAGCAGTTCTTC.

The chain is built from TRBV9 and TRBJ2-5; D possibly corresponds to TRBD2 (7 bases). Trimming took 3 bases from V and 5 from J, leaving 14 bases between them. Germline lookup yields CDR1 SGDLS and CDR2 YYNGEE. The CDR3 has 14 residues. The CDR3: CASSAFRGGETQYF. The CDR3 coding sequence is TGTGCCAGCAGCGCCTTCAGGGGAGGGGAGACCCAGTACTTC.

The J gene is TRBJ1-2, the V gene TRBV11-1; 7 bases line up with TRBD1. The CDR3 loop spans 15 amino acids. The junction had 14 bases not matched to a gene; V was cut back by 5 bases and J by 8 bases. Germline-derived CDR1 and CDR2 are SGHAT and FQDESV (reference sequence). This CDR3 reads CASSPLGRGAFGYTF. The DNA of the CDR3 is TGTGCCAGCAGCCCCCTGGGCAGGGGGGCCTTCGGCTACACCTTC.

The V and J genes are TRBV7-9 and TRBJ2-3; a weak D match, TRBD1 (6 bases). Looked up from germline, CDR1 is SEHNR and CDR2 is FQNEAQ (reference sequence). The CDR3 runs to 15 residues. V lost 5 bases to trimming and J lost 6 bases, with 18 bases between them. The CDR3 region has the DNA TGTGCCAGCAGCCGATCAGGGGAGAGGACGGATACGCAGTATTTT. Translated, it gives CASSRSGERTDTQYF.

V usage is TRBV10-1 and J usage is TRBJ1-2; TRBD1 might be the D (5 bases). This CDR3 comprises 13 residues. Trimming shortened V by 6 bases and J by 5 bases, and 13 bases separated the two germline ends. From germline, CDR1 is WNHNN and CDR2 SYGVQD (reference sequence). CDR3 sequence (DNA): TGCGCCAGCAGCCCAGGGTTCGGTTATGGCTACACCTTC. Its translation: CASSPGFGYGYTF.